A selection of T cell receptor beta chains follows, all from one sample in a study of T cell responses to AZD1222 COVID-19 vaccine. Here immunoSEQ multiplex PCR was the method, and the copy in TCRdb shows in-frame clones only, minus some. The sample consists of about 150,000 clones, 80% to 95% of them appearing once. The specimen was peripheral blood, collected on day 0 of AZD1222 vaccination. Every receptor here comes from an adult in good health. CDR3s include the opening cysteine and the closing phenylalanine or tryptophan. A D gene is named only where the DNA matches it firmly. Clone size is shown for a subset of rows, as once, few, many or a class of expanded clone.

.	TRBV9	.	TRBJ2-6	CASRAGIGSGANVLTF	TGTGCCAGCAGAGCGGGTATCGGCTCTGGGGCCAACGTCCTGACTTTC
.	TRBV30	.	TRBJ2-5	CAWSMEEETQYF	TGTGCCTGGAGTATGGAGGAAGAGACCCAGTACTTC
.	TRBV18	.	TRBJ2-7	CASSPLPGQAYEQYF	TGTGCCAGCTCACCCCTCCCGGGACAAGCCTACGAGCAGTACTTC
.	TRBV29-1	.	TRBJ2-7	CSVEVFPGKNEQYF	TGCAGCGTTGAAGTGTTCCCGGGGAAAAACGAGCAGTACTTC
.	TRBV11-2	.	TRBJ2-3	CASSSRLFPTDTQYF	TGTGCCAGCAGTTCACGACTTTTCCCCACAGATACGCAGTATTTT
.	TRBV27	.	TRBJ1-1	CASSLRPGNTEAFF	TGTGCCAGCAGTTTACGTCCGGGTAACACTGAAGCTTTCTTT
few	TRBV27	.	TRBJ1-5	CASSSQGSHQPQHF	TGTGCCAGCAGCTCTCAGGGTTCCCATCAGCCCCAGCATTTT
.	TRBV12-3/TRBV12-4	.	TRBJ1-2	CASSFWNGYTF	TGTGCCAGCAGTTTTTGGAATGGCTACACCTTC
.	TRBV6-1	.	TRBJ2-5	CASSDVDGRETQYF	TGTGCCAGCAGTGATGTAGATGGCAGAGAGACCCAGTACTTC
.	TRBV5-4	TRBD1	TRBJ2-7	CASSSRQGRIYEQYF	TGTGCCAGCAGCTCAAGACAGGGTCGGATCTACGAGCAGTACTTC
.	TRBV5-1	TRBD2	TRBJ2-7	CASSITSEYEQYF	TGCGCCAGCAGCATCACTAGCGAGTACGAGCAGTACTTC
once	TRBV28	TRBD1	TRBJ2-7	CASNRHRDRGYEQYF	TGTGCCAGCAACCGACACCGGGACAGGGGTTACGAGCAGTACTTC
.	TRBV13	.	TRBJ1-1	CASLGPNTEAFF	TGTGCCAGCCTCGGACCCAACACTGAAGCTTTCTTT